Listed below are T cell receptor beta chains from one sample, sequenced in a study of blood T cell repertoires in COVID-19. Profiled with immunoSEQ multiplex PCR; TCRdb holds only in-frame clones, not every one. The table has a few hundred thousand clones, about 88% seen once. The sample comprised PBMCs or T cells enriched from blood (not recorded which). The receptor set was obtained from a woman aged 18-35 years who had been exposed to COVID-19. CDR3s leave out the opening cysteine and the closing phenylalanine or tryptophan.

CDR3aa	v_gene
ASISRGQNTEAF	TRBV6-6
ASSESLWTGAMNTEAF	TRBV28
ASSPPLLGTGVGNQPQH	TRBV18
ASSLVDGLNYGYT	TRBV7-9
AAGGALGYT	TRBV30
ASSSRTGSYNSPLH	TRBV6-5
ASSPTGYNEQF	TRBV6-5
AISAGPGNQPQH	TRBV10-3
ATSIYRDRNRGNTIY	TRBV15
ASSPDAQGFSYEQY	TRBV5-5
ASSSLGGVADTQY	TRBV7-3
ASSETSGGNNEQF	TRBV3-1/TRBV3-2
ASGLGPGRSYNSPLH	TRBV28
ASSLRVSTEAF	TRBV28
ASNRGLNQETQY	TRBV2
ASSVGPGTSGSYEQY	TRBV9
ASTPTGLLYNEQF	TRBV7-9
ASSPAGGRNSPLH	TRBV28
ASRPTLRGRSDTEAF	TRBV7-9
ASSIQRETFGELF	TRBV6-5
ASSSSGQQETQY	TRBV28
ASSPSGYAEAF	TRBV27
ASSLARAGAIPDTQY	TRBV27
SVDLAESSYNEQF	TRBV29-1
ASKGGANVLT	TRBV27
ASSLAGGSYYNEQF	TRBV7-2
ASSLLGGLAGGPENTGELF	TRBV4-2
ASTDLQGTGLHEQY	TRBV2
ASSFGPNYT	TRBV12-3/TRBV12-4
AIQGDNQPQH	TRBV10-3
ASSRGGPNTGELF	TRBV18
ASSLAGTRSTDTQY	TRBV7-2
ASSIPGQQETQY	TRBV19
ASSQGGTGLKNIQY	TRBV3-1/TRBV3-2
ASSSSTSGGPGNEQF	TRBV5-4
ASIFTAGGPTGELF	TRBV5-1
ASSLHRDRGTNEQF	TRBV25-1
ASSLLGTRTGVLYEQY	TRBV28
ASSLGGVRYYEQY	TRBV7-8
ASSMGAGVADTQY	TRBV19